This T cell receptor (beta chain) was identified during a study of blood T cell repertoires in COVID-19. Under the authors' procedure: Quantification of nucleated cells was approximated via reference gene primer amplification. Produced via immunoSEQ multiplex PCR; TCRdb's table is partial and in-frame only. The D gene and trimming were derived from the DNA, and the V and J assignments and clone size from that table. In the table there are a few hundred thousand clones, 75% to 90% of which are singletons. Trimming cost V 6 bases and J 3 bases, with 8 bases left between them. This CDR3 contains 12 residues. Grouping used clinical history reported by participants in a survey and questionnaire.

The sequence was obtained from a young woman who had been exposed to COVID-19. Sample: PBMCs or T cells enriched from blood (not recorded which). The V call is TRBV12-3 or TRBV12-4, the J call TRBJ1-1; no clear D. Written as DNA, the CDR3 is TGTGCCAGCAGGGGCTGGTACACTGAAGCTTTCTTT. Translating gives CASRGWYTEAFF.